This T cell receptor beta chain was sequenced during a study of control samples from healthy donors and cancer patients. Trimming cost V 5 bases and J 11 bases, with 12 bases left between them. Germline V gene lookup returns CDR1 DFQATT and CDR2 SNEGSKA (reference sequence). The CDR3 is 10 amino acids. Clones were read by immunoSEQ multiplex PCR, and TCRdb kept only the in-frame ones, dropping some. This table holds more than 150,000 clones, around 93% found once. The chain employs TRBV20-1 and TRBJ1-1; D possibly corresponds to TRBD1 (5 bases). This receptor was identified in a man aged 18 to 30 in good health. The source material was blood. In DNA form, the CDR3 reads TGCAGTGCTTGGACATTATGGGCTTTCTTT. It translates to CSAWTLWAFF.